Here is one T cell receptor beta chain with its context. As yet, its antigen is unknown. V lost 7 bases to trimming and J lost 6 bases; unmatched junction nucleotides: 8. The CDR3 is 14 amino acids. The germline gives CDR1 MNHEY, CDR2 SVGAGI. The sample is drawn from a study of cytomegalovirus exposure and HLA in healthy donors. Study information: Both the 120 validation repertoires and the 500 to 700 first-cohort repertoires used the same platform, as reported by a later analysis.

Clones were sequenced by immunoSEQ multiplex PCR, and TCRdb holds only the in-frame ones, with some missing. Here the sample spans some 71,000 clones, about 95% being singletons. General study points: A later analysis found first-cohort TCR clusters tended to co-occur in the 90 to 150 validation repertoires. Many donors shared some public TCRs, even though most TCR sequences were rare. Cytomegalovirus association was listed for approximately 160 TCR beta chains.

The source is a woman under 30 in good health and CMV-seronegative. This rearrangement joins TRBV6-5 to TRBJ2-3; 9 positions agree with TRBD1. Source material: PBMCs. The DNA for the CDR3 is TGTGCCAGCAACTACTTACAGGGGGCTGATACGCAGTATTTT. Protein: CASNYLQGADTQYF.